These 23 T cell receptor beta chains were sequenced from one sample in a study of shared clonotypes between healthy human individuals. Data came from immunoSEQ multiplex PCR; TCRdb stores just in-frame clones and leaves some out. The sample carries around 600,000 clones, roughly 97% recorded once. The sample comprised naive CD4+ T cells sorted from blood. Stated subset: CD45RA+ positively selected. The receptor set was obtained from a woman aged 25 to 39 in good health.

The chain carries TRBV6-5 and TRBJ1-6; tentative D call: TRBD1 (5 bases). CDR1 and CDR2 (germline): MNHEY, SVGAGI. This CDR3 is built from 15 residues. V dropped 0 bases and J dropped 7 bases, with 10 bases sitting between them. CDR3 coding DNA: TGTGCCAGCAGTTACTCAACACGGGGCAATTCACCCCTCCACTTT. As protein: CASSYSTRGNSPLHF.

This clone was seen more than once but under ten times. This sequence joins TRBV13 and TRBJ2-7, with D possibly TRBD1 on 6 matching bases. The V end lost 3 bases, the J end lost 5 bases, and 11 bases lay between the germline ends. This CDR3 comprises 13 residues. Per the germline V gene, CDR1 is PRHDT and CDR2 is FYEKMQ (reference sequence). The DNA of the CDR3 is TGTGCCAGCAGCTTCGGGACAACCCACGAGCAGTACTTC. Translation gives CASSFGTTHEQYF.

The chain couples TRBV6-5 to TRBJ2-7; maybe TRBD2 (7 bases). V lost 0 bases and J lost 3, with 15 bases in between. Germline assignment: CDR1 MNHEY and CDR2 SVGAGI. The CDR3 is 16 residues long. CDR3 region: CASSYSVPGEGYEQYF. As DNA, the CDR3 is TGTGCCAGCAGTTACTCGGTGCCAGGGGAGGGCTACGAGCAGTACTTC.

This sequence joins TRBV5-4 and TRBJ2-7; 8 bases fit TRBD1. In germline, CDR1 is SGHNT, CDR2 YYREEE (reference sequence). The CDR3 extends over 14 amino acids. J gave up 1 base and V 1 base, and 1 base lay outside the gene matches. The CDR3: CASSLRDRSYEQYF. CDR3 DNA: TGTGCCAGCAGCTTGAGGGACAGGTCCTACGAGCAGTACTTC.

The V call is TRBV28, the J call TRBJ2-3; unclear D gene. V lost 5 bases and J lost 2, with 5 bases in between. Germline V gene lookup returns CDR1 MDHEN and CDR2 SYDVKM. CDR3 length: 12 amino acids. This CDR3 is CASSQTTDTQYF. CDR3 coding DNA: TGTGCCAGCAGTCAAACCACAGATACGCAGTATTTT.

J is TRBJ2-7 and V is TRBV10-3; no reliable D call. Germline lookup yields CDR1 ENHRY and CDR2 SYGVKD. The length of the CDR3 is 12 residues. Between the trimmed V and J ends, which lost 10 bases and 3 bases, there was a span of 13 bases. The DNA for the CDR3 is TGTGCCACCCGGAGTTCCGACTACGAGCAGTACTTC. Translation: CATRSSDYEQYF.

V and J are TRBV6-6 and TRBJ2-2; 9 bases are shared with TRBD1. The germline V gene encodes CDR1 MNHNY and CDR2 SVGAGI (reference sequence). The V gene end was trimmed by 4 bases and the J gene end by 5 bases; junction bases not matched to a gene: 2. This CDR3 has 14 residues. The CDR3 region is CASSSGQGTGELFF. The CDR3 DNA is TGTGCCAGCAGTTCCGGACAGGGGACCGGGGAGCTGTTTTTT.

This clone was counted once. The V and J genes are TRBV5-6 and TRBJ1-6; the D is unclear. From germline, CDR1 is SGHDT and CDR2 YYEEEE. Trimming shortened V by 2 bases and J by 4 bases, and 16 bases separated the two germline ends. CDR3 length: 17 residues. CDR3: CASSFGGAQIYNSPLHF. CDR3 DNA: TGTGCCAGCAGCTTTGGTGGCGCGCAGATATATAATTCACCCCTCCACTTT.

The chain is built from TRBV10-2 and TRBJ2-5; TRBD1 agrees at 9 bases. Germline lookup yields CDR1 WSHSY and CDR2 SAAADI. The CDR3 has 13 amino acids. V lost 5 bases to trimming and J lost 3 bases; unmatched junction nucleotides: 1. CDR3 residues: CASSRDREETQYF. The CDR3 DNA reads as TGCGCCAGCAGTCGGGACAGGGAAGAGACCCAGTACTTC.

The V gene is TRBV28, the J gene TRBJ1-5; D gene uncertain. CDR1 and CDR2 (germline): MDHEN, SYDVKM. Trimming cost V 5 bases and J 4 bases, with 18 bases left between them. The CDR3 is 16 residues long. The CDR3 loop reads CASSADRAPGNQPQHF. CDR3 sequence (DNA): TGTGCCAGCAGTGCTGATAGGGCCCCCGGGAATCAGCCCCAGCATTTT.

V usage is TRBV7-2 and J usage is TRBJ2-1; TRBD2 is a possible D gene (6 bases). V dropped 3 bases and J dropped 9 bases, with 15 bases sitting between them. CDR1 SGHTA and CDR2 FQGNSA come from the germline V gene. The CDR3 length is 14 residues. CDR3 loop: CASSFGTVTIEQFF. In DNA, the CDR3 is TGTGCCAGCAGCTTCGGGACTGTCACGATTGAGCAGTTCTTC.

The rearrangement uses TRBV11-1 and TRBJ2-5; no definite D call. Trimming took off 5 bases at V and 3 bases at J, with 4 bases between the two ends. CDR1 is SGHAT, CDR2 FQDESV, per germline (reference sequence). The CDR3 extends over 11 amino acids. The CDR3 coding sequence is TGTGCCAGCAGCGTAGAAGAGACCCAGTACTTC. This gives the protein CASSVEETQYF.

This rearrangement joins TRBV19 to TRBJ2-1; TRBD2 matches 9 bases. V trimming: 3 bases; J trimming: 0 bases; junction bases outside the gene matches: 3. The germline CDR1 and CDR2 sequences are LNHDA and SQIVND (reference sequence). The CDR3 is made up of 16 amino acids. The DNA of the CDR3 is TGTGCCAGTAGTATTGGTAGCGGGAGCTCCTACAATGAGCAGTTCTTC. This codes for CASSIGSGSSYNEQFF.

This clone appeared once. J is TRBJ1-1 and V is TRBV7-2; the D gene is possibly TRBD1 (5 bases). Trimming left V 7 bases short and J 3 bases short, with 18 bases between. This CDR3 is 15 amino acids long. Germline loops: CDR1 SGHTA, CDR2 FQGNSA. CDR3 in amino acids: CASINRGRIDTEAFF. As DNA, the CDR3 is TGTGCCAGCATCAACCGGGGGAGAATCGACACTGAAGCTTTCTTT. The full variable domain, completed using reference TRBV7-2 and TRBJ1-1, is GAGVSQSPSNKVTEKGKDVELRCDPISGHTALYWYRQSLGQGLEFLIYFQGNSAPDKSGLPSDRFSAERTGGSVSTLTIQRTQQEDSAVYLCASINRGRIDTEAFFGQGTRLTVV.

The rearrangement joins TRBV7-9 to TRBJ2-7, with 9 bases matching TRBD2. Per the germline V gene, CDR1 is SEHNR and CDR2 is FQNEAQ (reference sequence). The CDR3 length is 16 residues. V trimming: 5 bases; J trimming: 0 bases; junction bases outside the gene matches: 8. In DNA form, the CDR3 reads TGTGCCAGCAGCCAAGTCTCTAGCGGGGTCTCCTACGAGCAGTACTTC. It codes for CASSQVSSGVSYEQYF.

The V and J genes are TRBV5-1 and TRBJ2-2; 11 bases are shared with TRBD2. The ends lost 2 bases at V and 1 base at J; junction bases unmatched: 4. The V gene's germline CDR1 is SGHRS and CDR2 YFSETQ. The CDR3 length is 17 residues. As DNA, the CDR3 is TGCGCCAGCAGCTTCCCGACTAGCGGGATGAACACCGGGGAGCTGTTTTTT. It specifies CASSFPTSGMNTGELFF.

The chain couples TRBV5-1 to TRBJ2-7, with 11 positions matching TRBD2. V trimming: 2 bases; J trimming: 4 bases; junction bases outside the gene matches: 5. This CDR3 is built from 15 residues. Germline lookup yields CDR1 SGHRS and CDR2 YFSETQ. CDR3 sequence: CASSFGLAGTYEQYF. The CDR3, as DNA: TGCGCCAGCAGCTTTGGACTAGCGGGTACATACGAGCAGTACTTC.

This clone was detected only a few times. At the DNA level, this CDR3 is encoded by other sequences in the same sample as well. V is TRBV28 and J is TRBJ2-7, with a tentative D call TRBD1 (6 bases). This CDR3 has 13 residues. The germline V and J ends were trimmed by 4 bases and 1 base, with 8 bases remaining between them. Germline values: CDR1 MDHEN, CDR2 SYDVKM. CDR3 in amino acids: CASSSGQSYEQYF. CDR3 nucleotides: TGTGCCAGCAGTTCCGGACAGTCCTACGAGCAGTACTTC.

This sequence joins TRBV28 and TRBJ1-6; D is perhaps TRBD1 (6 bases). CDR3 length: 14 residues. The V gene's germline CDR1 is MDHEN and CDR2 SYDVKM. The V gene lost 8 bases and the J gene lost 14 bases, with 22 bases spanning the gap. The CDR3 region has the DNA TGTGCCAGCGGCCCCGGACAGCCACGGGGAGCCCTCCACTTT. It encodes CASGPGQPRGALHF.

This chain connects TRBV10-2 to TRBJ1-3; TRBD1 matches 10 bases. With 2 bases clipped from V and 4 bases from J, the junction kept 5 bases outside the gene matches. The V gene's germline CDR1 is WSHSY and CDR2 SAAADI. This CDR3 comprises 16 residues. The CDR3 loop is CASSEPGTGVGNTIYF. The CDR3, as DNA: TGCGCCAGCAGTGAGCCGGGGACAGGGGTCGGAAACACCATATATTTT.

The chain joins TRBV2 to TRBJ2-7; D might be TRBD1 (6 bases). V was trimmed by 7 bases and J by 2 bases, leaving 15 bases between them. Germline lookup yields CDR1 SNHLY and CDR2 FYNNEI. CDR3 size: 14 residues. DNA of the CDR3: TGTGCCAGCATAAGTCCCGACAGGACCTACGAGCAGTACTTC. Protein: CASISPDRTYEQYF. The variable domain in full, completed from reference TRBV2 and TRBJ2-7, reads EPEVTQTPSHQVTQMGQEVILRCVPISNHLYFYWYRQILGQKVEFLVSFYNNEISEKSEIFDDQFSVERPDGSNFTLKIRSTKLEDSAMYFCASISPDRTYEQYFGPGTRLTVT.

The J gene is TRBJ2-3, the V gene TRBV28; 14 positions agree with TRBD2. V shed 5 bases, J shed 0 bases, and the junction held 7 bases outside the gene matches. Germline V CDR1 and CDR2: MDHEN, SYDVKM. The CDR3 extends over 18 amino acids. The CDR3: CASSPSGLAGVSTDTQYF. In DNA form, the CDR3 reads TGTGCCAGCAGTCCATCGGGACTAGCGGGAGTAAGCACAGATACGCAGTATTTT.

This clone was counted a single time. V gene TRBV11-2 combines with J gene TRBJ2-3; D possibly corresponds to TRBD2 (6 bases). Per the germline V gene, CDR1 is SGHAT and CDR2 is FQNNGV. With 3 bases removed from V and 9 bases from J, the gap between germline ends came to 16 bases. The CDR3 is 14 residues long. The CDR3 coding sequence is TGTGCCAGCAGCTTCGTACGGGAGTCAGGAACGCAGTATTTT. It codes for CASSFVRESGTQYF.